A selection of T cell receptor beta chains follows, all from one sample in a study of blood T cell repertoires in COVID-19. Sequenced by immunoSEQ multiplex PCR; TCRdb stores in-frame clones only, minus some. Of roughly 180,000 clones in the sample, around 85% were seen once. Sequencing input: peripheral blood. The source of these receptors is a woman aged 55-69 years with acute or convalescent COVID-19. Each CDR3 is given with its conserved first and last residue. The order of the fields is V gene, J gene, clone size, D gene, CDR3 protein, CDR3 DNA. The D gene is left open where the match is weak. Where a row states a size, it is once, few, many or the class of an expanded clone; other rows omit it.

TRBV12-5	TRBJ2-6	-	-	CASGPGDRSGANVLTF	TGTGCTAGTGGTCCGGGAGACCGGTCTGGGGCCAACGTCCTGACTTTC
TRBV10-3	TRBJ1-2	-	-	CAINPGGAGYTF	TGTGCCATCAACCCCGGGGGGGCGGGCTACACCTTC
TRBV28	TRBJ2-3	-	-	CASLPLGVTQGQYF	TGTGCCAGCCTACCACTGGGCGTCACCCAGGGGCAGTATTTT
TRBV19	TRBJ1-1	few	-	CASSIRRGRLNTEAFF	TGTGCCAGTAGTATAAGAAGGGGCCGCCTGAACACTGAAGCTTTCTTT
TRBV5-1	TRBJ1-2	-	-	CASSLLDANYGYTF	TGCGCCAGCAGCTTGCTAGACGCAAACTATGGCTACACCTTC
TRBV30	TRBJ1-1	-	TRBD1	CAWRTGGDTEAFF	TGTGCCTGGAGGACAGGGGGGGACACTGAAGCTTTCTTT
TRBV9	TRBJ2-5	-	-	CASSVYGGAQETQYF	TGTGCCAGCAGCGTATATGGAGGGGCACAAGAGACCCAGTACTTC
TRBV7-9	TRBJ1-3	-	-	CASSFGVSGNTIYF	TGTGCCAGCAGCTTTGGAGTCTCTGGAAACACCATATATTTT
TRBV6-5	TRBJ1-2	-	-	CASRGDLYGYTF	TGTGCCAGCAGGGGAGATTTGTATGGCTACACCTTC
TRBV15	TRBJ1-2	-	TRBD1	CATSRGGTDNYGYTF	TGTGCCACCAGCAGAGGAGGGACAGACAACTATGGCTACACCTTC
TRBV27	TRBJ2-2	-	-	CASSFQGRTGELFF	TGTGCCAGCAGTTTCCAGGGCCGGACCGGGGAGCTGTTTTTT
TRBV5-5	TRBJ1-4	once	TRBD1	CASSLQTGVNEKLFF	TGTGCCAGCAGCTTGCAGACAGGGGTAAATGAAAAACTGTTTTTT
TRBV19	TRBJ1-3	-	-	CASTTYPSGNTIYF	TGTGCCAGTACGACATACCCCTCTGGAAACACCATATATTTT
TRBV7-3	TRBJ2-3	-	TRBD1	CASSYTGTGSTDTQYF	TGTGCCAGCAGCTACACCGGGACAGGGAGCACAGATACGCAGTATTTT
TRBV5-1	TRBJ2-3	-	-	CASSLNGERTDTQYF	TGCGCCAGCAGCTTGAACGGGGAGCGCACAGATACGCAGTATTTT
TRBV11-3	TRBJ1-1	-	-	CASSSVNLRDTEAFF	TGTGCCAGCAGCTCAGTGAACCTTCGGGACACTGAAGCTTTCTTT
TRBV18	TRBJ1-1	-	TRBD1	CASSPGQGVGSAFF	TGTGCCAGCTCACCGGGACAGGGTGTGGGCTCCGCTTTCTTT
TRBV2	TRBJ1-3	-	-	CASSSVRSSGGTIYF	TGTGCCAGCAGCTCCGTACGGTCCTCGGGGGGCACCATATATTTT
TRBV9	TRBJ1-2	-	-	CASSSEDRNYGYTF	TGTGCCAGCAGCTCCGAGGACAGAAACTATGGCTACACCTTC
TRBV15	TRBJ1-4	-	-	CATARGGGNEKLFF	TGTGCCACCGCCCGTGGGGGGGGGAATGAAAAACTGTTTTTT
TRBV4-2	TRBJ1-1	-	-	CASSQDRGNEAFF	TGTGCCAGCAGCCAAGATCGGGGGAATGAAGCTTTCTTT
TRBV28	TRBJ1-2	-	-	CASSLGQGDGYTF	TGTGCCAGCAGTTTAGGGCAGGGCGACGGCTACACCTTC
TRBV7-9	TRBJ2-3	-	-	CASSLGGPDTQYF	TGTGCCAGCAGCTTGGGGGGGCCAGATACGCAGTATTTT
TRBV18	TRBJ2-2	-	TRBD1	CASSPTGRNRAGELFF	TGTGCCAGCTCACCGACAGGGCGGAATCGGGCCGGGGAGCTGTTTTTT
TRBV29-1	TRBJ1-3	-	-	CSMSSGNTIYF	TGCAGCATGTCTTCTGGAAACACCATATATTTT
TRBV28	TRBJ1-1	once	-	CASSYPGNTEAFF	TGTGCCAGCAGTTACCCAGGGAACACTGAAGCTTTCTTT
TRBV15	TRBJ1-4	-	TRBD1	CATSREQGGEKLFF	TGTGCCACCAGCAGAGAACAGGGGGGTGAAAAACTGTTTTTT
TRBV4-2	TRBJ2-2	few	-	CASSHPTGELFF	TGTGCCAGCAGCCATCCTACCGGGGAGCTGTTTTTT
TRBV19	TRBJ1-6	-	-	CASSRESDSPLHF	TGTGCCAGTAGTAGGGAGTCGGATTCACCCCTCCACTTT
TRBV2	TRBJ2-1	-	-	CASTRTDYNEQFF	TGTGCCAGCACTCGGACTGATTACAATGAGCAGTTCTTC
TRBV19	TRBJ1-6	-	-	CASSERVGANSPLHF	TGTGCCAGTAGCGAACGCGTGGGGGCCAATTCACCCCTCCACTTT
TRBV30	TRBJ2-3	once	TRBD2	CAWSGLAGGLDTQYF	TGTGCCTGGAGTGGTCTAGCGGGAGGTCTAGATACGCAGTATTTT
TRBV15	TRBJ2-1	-	TRBD1	CATSRGNRGRDNEQFF	TGTGCCACCAGCAGAGGCAACAGGGGGCGCGACAATGAGCAGTTCTTC
TRBV18	TRBJ1-4	-	TRBD1	CASSGTGAEKVFF	TGTGCCAGCTCTGGGACAGGGGCCGAAAAGGTGTTTTTT
TRBV2	TRBJ1-5	-	-	CASSEGSFYSNQPQHF	TGTGCCAGCAGTGAAGGGTCTTTCTATAGCAATCAGCCCCAGCATTTT
TRBV29-1	TRBJ1-5	-	TRBD1	CSVGGTGNQPQHF	TGCAGCGTTGGAGGGACAGGGAATCAGCCCCAGCATTTT
TRBV9	TRBJ2-2	-	-	CASSPSGMGELFF	TGTGCCAGCAGCCCCTCCGGGATGGGGGAGCTGTTTTTT
TRBV7-2	TRBJ2-3	-	-	CASSRVGGGDTQYF	TGTGCCAGCAGCCGCGTGGGAGGGGGGGATACGCAGTATTTT
TRBV6-5	TRBJ1-1	once	-	CASSPPGGPTEAFF	TGTGCCAGCAGTCCCCCTGGAGGGCCCACTGAAGCTTTCTTT
TRBV7-3	TRBJ2-1	-	TRBD2	CASSHLGLAGYNEQFF	TGTGCCAGCAGTCATCTTGGACTAGCGGGCTACAATGAGCAGTTCTTC
TRBV18	TRBJ2-1	-	TRBD1	CASSRDTGGAYNEQFF	TGTGCCAGCTCACGAGATACAGGGGGCGCCTACAATGAGCAGTTCTTC
TRBV30	TRBJ1-3	once	-	CAWKEDVPPGNTIYF	TGTGCCTGGAAGGAGGATGTTCCTCCTGGAAACACCATATATTTT
TRBV5-1	TRBJ1-1	-	-	CASSLVQNEAFF	TGCGCCAGCAGCTTGGTGCAGAATGAAGCTTTCTTT
TRBV6-4	TRBJ2-3	-	TRBD2	CASSESGASTDTQYF	TGTGCCAGCAGTGAAAGCGGGGCCTCCACAGATACGCAGTATTTT
TRBV5-6	TRBJ1-2	-	TRBD1	CASSLGRQGYYGYTF	TGTGCCAGCAGCTTGGGCCGACAGGGGTATTATGGCTACACCTTC
TRBV6-5	TRBJ2-3	-	-	CASSYSWLQDTQYF	TGTGCCAGCAGTTACTCTTGGTTGCAGGATACGCAGTATTTT
TRBV10-3	TRBJ2-1	-	-	CAISESPGAAGDEQFF	TGTGCCATCAGTGAGTCTCCGGGAGCAGCAGGCGATGAGCAGTTCTTC
TRBV5-1	TRBJ2-3	-	TRBD2	CASSLRGSLTDTQYF	TGCGCCAGCAGCTTGCGCGGGAGTCTCACAGATACGCAGTATTTT
TRBV5-1	TRBJ2-2	-	-	CASSLFPVNTGELFF	TGCGCCAGCAGCTTGTTTCCGGTTAACACCGGGGAGCTGTTTTTT
TRBV5-1	TRBJ1-6	-	TRBD1	CASSLYGTGPETPLHF	TGCGCCAGCAGCTTGTACGGGACAGGCCCGGAGACACCCCTCCACTTT
TRBV18	TRBJ1-1	medium-sized	-	CASSPFPGNTEAFF	TGTGCCAGCTCACCATTCCCGGGGAACACTGAAGCTTTCTTT
TRBV28	TRBJ2-1	-	TRBD2	CASSTGSGSYNEQFF	TGTGCCAGCAGTACTGGTAGCGGGTCATACAATGAGCAGTTCTTC
TRBV7-2	TRBJ1-1	-	-	CASSRFGAEAFF	TGTGCCAGCAGCCGTTTCGGAGCCGAAGCTTTCTTT
TRBV14	TRBJ1-1	-	TRBD1	CASSFDRAGAFF	TGTGCCAGCAGCTTCGACAGGGCGGGAGCTTTCTTT
TRBV5-1	TRBJ2-1	-	TRBD2	CASSLTGGDYNEQFF	TGCGCCAGCAGCTTGACGGGAGGGGACTACAATGAGCAGTTCTTC
TRBV2	TRBJ2-1	once	-	CASMRGGSYNEQFF	TGTGCCAGCATGAGGGGGGGCTCCTACAATGAGCAGTTCTTC
TRBV19	TRBJ2-1	-	TRBD2	CASSIGTSGRGDEQFF	TGTGCCAGTAGTATAGGAACTAGCGGGAGGGGCGATGAGCAGTTCTTC
TRBV3-1/TRBV3-2	TRBJ1-1	-	-	CASSLGQMNTEAFF	TGTGCCAGCAGCCTTGGACAGATGAACACTGAAGCTTTCTTT
TRBV6-6	TRBJ1-2	-	-	CASTQGGYGYTF	TGTGCCAGCACCCAAGGGGGTTACGGCTACACCTTC
TRBV28	TRBJ1-5	-	TRBD1	CASRLSGGAEPQHF	TGTGCCAGCAGACTTTCAGGGGGAGCGGAGCCCCAGCATTTT